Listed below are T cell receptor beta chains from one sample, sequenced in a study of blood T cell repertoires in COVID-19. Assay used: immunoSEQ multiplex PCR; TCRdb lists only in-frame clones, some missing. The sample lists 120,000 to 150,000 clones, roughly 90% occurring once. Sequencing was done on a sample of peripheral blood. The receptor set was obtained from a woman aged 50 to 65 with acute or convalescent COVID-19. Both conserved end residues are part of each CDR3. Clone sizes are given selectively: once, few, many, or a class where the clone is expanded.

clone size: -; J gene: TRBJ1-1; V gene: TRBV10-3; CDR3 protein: CAISERGRNTEAFF
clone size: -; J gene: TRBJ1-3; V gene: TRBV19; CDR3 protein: CASSTGGRGNTIYF
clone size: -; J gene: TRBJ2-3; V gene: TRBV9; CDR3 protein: CASSLDAGTSTDTQYF
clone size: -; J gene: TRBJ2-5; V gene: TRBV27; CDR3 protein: CASSPGQGRGTQYF
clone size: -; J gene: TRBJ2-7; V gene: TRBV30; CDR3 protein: CAWRPLGGRENYLNYSYEQYF
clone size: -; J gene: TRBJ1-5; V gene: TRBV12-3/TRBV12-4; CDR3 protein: CASRRDSNQPQHF
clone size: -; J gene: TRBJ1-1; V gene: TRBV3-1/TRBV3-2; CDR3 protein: CASSSTGSVTEAFF
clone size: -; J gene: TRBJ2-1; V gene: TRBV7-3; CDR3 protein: CASSPNDDSGQFF
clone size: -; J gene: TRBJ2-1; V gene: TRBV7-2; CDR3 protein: CASSPDRGNEQFF
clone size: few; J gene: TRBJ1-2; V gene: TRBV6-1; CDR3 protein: CASSDLSGYGYTF
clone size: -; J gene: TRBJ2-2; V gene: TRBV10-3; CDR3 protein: CAISESGRARTGELFF
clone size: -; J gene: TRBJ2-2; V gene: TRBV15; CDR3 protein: CATSRVRGNTGELFF
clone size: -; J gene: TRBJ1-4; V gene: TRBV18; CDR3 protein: CASSPRVQGGEKLFF
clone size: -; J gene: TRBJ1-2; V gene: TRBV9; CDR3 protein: CASTPGGFNYGYTF
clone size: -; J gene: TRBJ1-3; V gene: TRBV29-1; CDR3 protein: CSVAGAGNTIYF
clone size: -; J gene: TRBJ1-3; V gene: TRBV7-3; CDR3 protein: CASSPGQGIGNTIYF
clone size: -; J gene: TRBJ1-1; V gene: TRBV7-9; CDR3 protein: CASSFLGTEAFF
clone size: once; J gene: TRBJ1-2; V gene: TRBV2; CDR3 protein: CASSERKGRVGGYTF
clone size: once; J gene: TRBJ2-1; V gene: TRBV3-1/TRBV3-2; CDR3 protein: CASSQEWRDEQFF
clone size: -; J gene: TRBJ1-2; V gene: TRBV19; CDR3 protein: CASSIGSAPGYTF
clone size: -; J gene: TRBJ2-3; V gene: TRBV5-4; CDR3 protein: CASSLVRGGGSDTQYF
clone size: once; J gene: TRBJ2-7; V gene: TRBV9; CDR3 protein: CASSGGGSYEQYF
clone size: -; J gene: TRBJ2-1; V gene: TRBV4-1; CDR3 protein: CASSQTDRAYEQFF
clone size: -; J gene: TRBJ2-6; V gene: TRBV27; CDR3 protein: CASRVGGTGANVLTF
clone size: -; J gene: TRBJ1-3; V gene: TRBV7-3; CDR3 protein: CASSSSRTGVGNTIYF
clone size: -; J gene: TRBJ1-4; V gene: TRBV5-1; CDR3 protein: CASSFRGNDEKLFF
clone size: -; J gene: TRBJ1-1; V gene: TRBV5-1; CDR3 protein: CASSLDRGRTEAFF
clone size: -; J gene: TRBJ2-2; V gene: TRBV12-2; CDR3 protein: CASRLVEGSKLFF
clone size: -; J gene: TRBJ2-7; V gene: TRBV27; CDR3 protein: CASSLSGQFYEQYF
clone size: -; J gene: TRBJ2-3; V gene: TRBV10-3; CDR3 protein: CAIGGTSATDTQYF
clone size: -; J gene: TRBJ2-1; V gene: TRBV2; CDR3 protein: CASQVETGNEQFF
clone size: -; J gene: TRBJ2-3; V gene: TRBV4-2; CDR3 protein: CASSPWDGRDTDTQYF
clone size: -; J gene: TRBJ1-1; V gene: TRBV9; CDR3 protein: CASSLTGGLRTEAFF
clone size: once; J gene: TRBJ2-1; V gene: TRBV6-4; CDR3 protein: CASSERREGRGEQFF
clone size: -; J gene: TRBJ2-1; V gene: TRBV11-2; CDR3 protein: CASSLGLSLGEQFF
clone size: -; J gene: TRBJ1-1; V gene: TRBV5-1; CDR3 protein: CASSFGTNANTEAFF
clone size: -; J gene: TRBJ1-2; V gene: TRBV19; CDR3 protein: CASTPGTGAYGYTF
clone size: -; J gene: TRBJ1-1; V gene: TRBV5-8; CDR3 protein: CASSPRGKVAFF
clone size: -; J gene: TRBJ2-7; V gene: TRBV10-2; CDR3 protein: CASKGGQGAFEQYF
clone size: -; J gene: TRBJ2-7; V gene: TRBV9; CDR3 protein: CASSPAAGGPSYEQYF
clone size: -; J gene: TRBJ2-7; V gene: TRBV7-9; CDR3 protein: CASSLESSYEQYF
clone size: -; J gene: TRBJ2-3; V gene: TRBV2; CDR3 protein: CGTSGGPTDTQYF
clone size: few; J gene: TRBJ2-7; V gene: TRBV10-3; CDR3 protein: CAIKGPGTGATEQYF
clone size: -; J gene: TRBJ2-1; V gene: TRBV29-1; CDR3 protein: CSLLANSYNEQFF
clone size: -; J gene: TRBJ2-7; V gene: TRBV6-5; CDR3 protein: CATIRGDLTYEQYF
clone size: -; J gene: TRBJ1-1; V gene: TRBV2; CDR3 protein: CASSRDRGAFF
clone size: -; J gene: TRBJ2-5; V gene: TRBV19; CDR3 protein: CASSSQIQETQYF
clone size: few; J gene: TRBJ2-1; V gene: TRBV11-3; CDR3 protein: CASSPRTSGNLPDEQFF
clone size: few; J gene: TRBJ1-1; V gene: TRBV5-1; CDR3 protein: CASSYAGNTEAFF
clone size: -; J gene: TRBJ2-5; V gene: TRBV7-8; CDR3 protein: CASSFVPAGVRETQYF